This T cell receptor (beta chain) was captured in a study of cytomegalovirus exposure and HLA in healthy donors. Overall study findings and caveats: Association of roughly 17,000 TCR beta sequences with HLA alleles was found at 0.05 false discovery rate in a later analysis. Accurate HLA-A and HLA-B prediction from TCR beta sequences was reported for most subjects.

On this clone itself: The antigen remains undetermined.

The PCR contained 60 Vbeta and 13 Jbeta primers. The assay was immunoSEQ multiplex PCR, and TCRdb's table has in-frame clones only and misses some. The table lists 99,000 or so clones, around 86% of them singletons. This sequence originates from a female donor in good health and CMV-seropositive. The sample was PBMCs.

This CDR3 reads CASSEQGRNEKLFF. The CDR3 coding sequence is TGTGCCAGCAGCGAACAGGGAAGGAATGAAAAACTGTTTTTT. The chain combines TRBV9 with TRBJ1-4; weak D call: TRBD1 (6 bases). The germline V and J ends were trimmed by 3 bases and 5 bases, with 11 bases remaining between them. CDR3 size: 14 residues. CDR1 and CDR2 (germline): SGDLS, YYNGEE.